Presented here are 8 T cell receptor beta chains from one specimen sequenced in a study of patients and donors after allogeneic stem cell transplantation. TCRdb re-analysed the RT-PCR reads in MiXCR, keeping a single row per CDR3 protein. Seen here are some 880,000 distinct CDR3 sequences, more than 15% observed once, and the top ten hold around 5.5%. Material for sequencing was blood, either unsorted or a sorted T cell fraction (not recorded which). The source is a human donor who was either an allogeneic HSCT recipient or a stem cell or donor lymphocyte infusion donor (not recorded which). It is not recorded whose cells these are; they may come from a transplant donor.

This clonotype appeared a few times. V usage is TRBV19 and J usage is TRBJ2-1; D not resolved. The CDR3 totals 16 residues. In germline, CDR1 is LNHDA, CDR2 SQIVND (reference sequence). V lost 5 bases, J lost 6 bases, and 20 bases lay in between. CDR3 nucleotides: TGTGCCAGTAGTCCTCGTGGCAGTTGGGGTGTCAATGAGCAGTTCTTC. It codes for CASSPRGSWGVNEQFF.

The V call is TRBV9, the J call TRBJ1-1, with a weak D call TRBD1 (6 bases). The germline gives CDR1 SGDLS, CDR2 YYNGEE. The CDR3 extends over 15 amino acids. V gave up 1 base and J gave up 1 base, with 11 bases separating them. The CDR3 protein is CASSVKGTPNTEAFF. CDR3 coding DNA: TGTGCCAGCAGCGTAAAAGGGACACCGAACACTGAAGCTTTCTTT.

This clonotype showed up just a few times. CDR3 nucleotide sequence: TGTGCCAGCAGTTTCCTCCCTTGGCGGTCGAACTACAATGAGCAGTTCTTC. Residues: CASSFLPWRSNYNEQFF. The chain is built from TRBV27 and TRBJ2-1; D is unresolved. CDR3 size: 17 residues. Trimming stripped 3 bases from V and 3 bases from J, with 18 bases between. Germline CDR1 is MNHEY and CDR2 is SMNVEV (reference sequence).

The chain joins TRBV24-1 to TRBJ2-3; the D is unclear. The CDR3 is 13 residues long. The V gene lost 5 bases and the J gene lost 3 bases, with 8 bases spanning the gap. From germline, CDR1 is KGHDR and CDR2 SFDVKD. DNA of the CDR3: TGTGCCACCAGTGTGGCGTTGACAGATACGCAGTATTTT. The encoded protein is CATSVALTDTQYF.

The V and J genes are TRBV5-1 and TRBJ2-5; no clear D gene. CDR1 and CDR2 (germline): SGHRS, YFSETQ. V was pared by 5 bases and J by 4 bases, with 18 bases between. This CDR3 spans 15 amino acids. The CDR3 protein is CASSYPTQSRETQYF. The DNA for the CDR3 is TGCGCCAGCAGTTATCCGACACAGTCCCGAGAGACCCAGTACTTC.

The rearrangement joins TRBV3-1 to TRBJ2-1, with D uncertain. Trimming stripped 4 bases from V and 9 bases from J, with 19 bases between. CDR3 size: 15 residues. Germline V CDR1 and CDR2: LGHDT, YNNKEL (reference sequence). The chain's CDR3 is CASSLQQITHGEQFF. The DNA of the CDR3 is TGTGCCAGCAGCCTCCAACAGATTACACACGGTGAGCAGTTCTTC.

This chain connects TRBV6-5 to TRBJ2-7, with 10 bases that match TRBD2. Germline values: CDR1 MNHEY, CDR2 SVGAGI. The junction had 4 bases not matched to a gene; V was cut back by 2 bases and J by 3 bases. The CDR3 runs 15 residues. DNA for the CDR3: TGTGCCAGCAGTTACCTAGCGGGAGAAAGCTACGAGCAGTACTTC. It specifies CASSYLAGESYEQYF.

The chain is built from TRBV27 and TRBJ1-6, with D hard to call. Germline assignment: CDR1 MNHEY and CDR2 SMNVEV (reference sequence). Deletions cut 2 bases from V and 7 bases from J, with 9 bases between. The CDR3 is 14 amino acids. The CDR3 DNA follows: TGTGCCAGCAGTTTACTACAGAAAAATTCACCCCTCCACTTT. Amino acids: CASSLLQKNSPLHF.